A single sample is the source of the 21 T cell receptor beta chains below, sequenced in a study of shared clonotypes between healthy human individuals. TCRdb's copy holds only in-frame clones and misses some; the assay was immunoSEQ multiplex PCR. The sample gives 2 million to 3 million clones, approximately 90% of which show up once; more than 0.12% is in the top ten. Material: naive CD4+ T cells sorted from blood. Subset indicated: CD45RA+ positively selected. The receptors here all came from a man aged 18 to 29 in good health.

The table lists this clone with a few counts. Other nucleotide sequences in the sample specify the same CDR3. The chain combines TRBV7-2 with TRBJ1-1, with no clear D. Trimming cost V 2 bases and J 4 bases, with 2 bases left between them. Germline values: CDR1 SGHTA, CDR2 FQGNSA. The CDR3 length is 11 residues. The CDR3 loop reads CASSLRTEAFF. Here the CDR3 DNA reads TGTGCCAGCAGCTTACGCACTGAAGCTTTCTTT.

This rearrangement joins TRBV29-1 to TRBJ2-7, with D maybe TRBD1 (6 bases). CDR1 SQVTM and CDR2 ANQGSEA come from the germline V gene. The CDR3 spans 12 residues. Trimming removed 3 bases from V and 5 bases from J, with 11 bases in between. The CDR3 region is CSVETGSHEQYF. DNA for the CDR3: TGCAGCGTTGAGACAGGCAGCCACGAGCAGTACTTC.

The chain uses TRBV5-1 and TRBJ2-5; 14 nucleotides line up with TRBD2. In germline, CDR1 is SGHRS, CDR2 YFSETQ. V lost 4 bases, J lost 5 bases, and 7 bases stayed unmatched. The CDR3 spans 16 residues. Here the CDR3 reads CASSPGTSGSFETQYF. In DNA, the CDR3 is TGCGCCAGCAGCCCGGGGACTAGCGGGAGCTTCGAGACCCAGTACTTC.

This clone was counted a few times. The V call is TRBV11-1, the J call TRBJ1-1; D is perhaps TRBD1 (5 bases). Between the trimmed V and J ends, which lost 0 bases and 12 bases, there was a span of 14 bases. This CDR3 is built from 13 residues. Germline V CDR1 and CDR2: SGHAT, FQDESV (reference sequence). The CDR3 region has the DNA TGTGCCAGCAGCTTAGCGGCAGGGCTTAGGACTTTCTTT. It yields the protein CASSLAAGLRTFF. Drawing the rest from reference TRBV11-1 and TRBJ1-1, the complete variable domain is EAEVAQSPRYKITEKSQAVAFWCDPISGHATLYWYRQILGQGPELLVQFQDESVVDDSQLPKDRFSAERLKGVDSTLKIQPAELGDSAMYLCASSLAAGLRTFFGQGTRLTVV.

The chain is built from TRBV7-9 and TRBJ1-5; D gene unclear. The CDR3 is made up of 14 amino acids. Germline V gives CDR1 SEHNR, CDR2 FQNEAQ (reference sequence). The V end lost 1 base, the J end lost 4 bases, and 8 bases lay between the germline ends. The CDR3 DNA reads TGTGCCAGCAGCTTAGAGGGAAGAAATCAGCCCCAGCATTTT. It yields the protein CASSLEGRNQPQHF. The whole variable domain, remainder taken from reference TRBV7-9 and TRBJ1-5, is DTGVSQNPRHKITKRGQNVTFRCDPISEHNRLYWYRQTLGQGPEFLTYFQNEAQLEKSRLLSDRFSAERPKGSFSTLEIQRTEQGDSAMYLCASSLEGRNQPQHFGDGTRLSIL.

The chain couples TRBV7-9 to TRBJ2-2; D is ambiguous. The CDR3 extends over 15 amino acids. Germline V CDR1 and CDR2: SEHNR, FQNEAQ (reference sequence). V was cut by 7 bases and J by 1 base, with 13 bases left in between. The DNA for the CDR3 is TGTGCCAGCAATGGTGGCACCCAGAACACCGGGGAGCTGTTTTTT. It codes for CASNGGTQNTGELFF.

The chain recombines TRBV15 with TRBJ1-2; D uncertain. V dropped 11 bases and J dropped 2 bases, with 15 bases sitting between them. CDR3 length: 13 residues. The V gene's germline CDR1 is LNHNV and CDR2 YYDKDF (reference sequence). CDR3 bases: TGTGCCTCCTCCAGCGACTTAAACTATGGCTACACCTTC. Protein: CASSSDLNYGYTF. Based on the CDR3 plus reference TRBV15 and TRBJ1-2, the full variable domain is DAMVIQNPRYQVTQFGKPVTLSCSQTLNHNVMYWYQQKSSQAPKLLFHYYDKDFNNEADTPDNFQSRRPNTSFCFLDIRSPGLGDTAMYLCASSSDLNYGYTFGSGTRLTVV.

This clone was seen only once. This rearrangement joins TRBV6-5 to TRBJ1-1, with D possibly matching TRBD1 (6 bases). Germline loops: CDR1 MNHEY, CDR2 SVGAGI. The CDR3 is 15 amino acids. V lost 5 bases, J lost 1 base, and 14 bases lay in between. The CDR3 reads CASSRTQGPNTEAFF. As DNA, the CDR3 is TGTGCCAGCAGTCGGACTCAGGGGCCGAACACTGAAGCTTTCTTT.

This chain joins TRBV10-3 and TRBJ1-6; tentative D call: TRBD1 (6 bases). The CDR3 loop spans 15 amino acids. Per germline, CDR1 ENHRY and CDR2 SYGVKD. Trimming pared 3 bases from V and 7 bases from J, leaving 13 bases between. In DNA form, the CDR3 reads TGTGCCATCAGTGATGCCAGGGGCCAGAATTCACCCCTCCACTTT. It is translated as CAISDARGQNSPLHF.

The chain is built from TRBV4-3 and TRBJ2-3, with 8 bases that match TRBD2. The germline V gene has CDR1 LGHNA and CDR2 YSLEER. The V and J ends lost 4 bases and 1 base, in that order; junction bases with no gene match: 4. This CDR3 comprises 15 residues. The CDR3 DNA follows: TGCGCCAGCAGCCTGAGAGCGGGAGGCACAGATACGCAGTATTTT. Amino acids: CASSLRAGGTDTQYF.

As for this clone: The sample contains more than one DNA sequence encoding this CDR3. The CDR3 sequence is CASSLDSGSGNTIYF. The CDR3 DNA follows: TGTGCCAGCAGCTTAGACAGTGGCTCTGGAAACACCATATATTTT. This chain uses TRBV5-5 with TRBJ1-3; D is possibly TRBD1 (5 bases). Germline V lookup: CDR1 SGHKS, CDR2 YYEKEE (reference sequence). V was clipped by 2 bases and J by 0 bases, with 9 bases between them. This CDR3 comprises 15 residues.

The chain is built from TRBV5-1 and TRBJ1-4; no reliable D call. CDR1 is SGHRS, CDR2 YFSETQ, per germline. The CDR3 loop spans 15 amino acids. V gave up 3 bases and J gave up 4 bases, with 13 bases separating them. This chain's CDR3 is CASSSLAGSNEKLFF. CDR3 nucleotides: TGCGCCAGCAGCTCCCTTGCGGGGAGTAATGAAAAACTGTTTTTT. Looking up the rest from reference TRBV5-1 and TRBJ1-4 gives the full variable domain: KAGVTQTPRYLIKTRGQQVTLSCSPISGHRSVSWYQQTPGQGLQFLFEYFSETQRNKGNFPGRFSGRQFSNSRSEMNVSTLELGDSALYLCASSSLAGSNEKLFFGSGTQLSVL.

V is TRBV10-1 and J is TRBJ2-1; no definite D call. Trimming shortened V by 3 bases and J by 7 bases, and 7 bases separated the two germline ends. CDR1 is WNHNN and CDR2 is SYGVQD in the germline V gene (reference sequence). The CDR3 runs to 12 residues. Written as DNA, the CDR3 is TGCGCCAGCAGTGAAGGTGAAAATGAGCAGTTCTTC. Protein product: CASSEGENEQFF.

This chain connects TRBV7-9 to TRBJ2-5; D is ambiguous. With 1 base removed from V and 1 base from J, the gap between germline ends came to 4 bases. The CDR3 consists of 13 residues. The germline gives CDR1 SEHNR, CDR2 FQNEAQ (reference sequence). CDR3 loop: CASSLGVQETQYF. CDR3 sequence (DNA): TGTGCCAGCAGCTTAGGGGTCCAAGAGACCCAGTACTTC. The variable domain in full, completed from reference TRBV7-9 and TRBJ2-5, reads DTGVSQNPRHKITKRGQNVTFRCDPISEHNRLYWYRQTLGQGPEFLTYFQNEAQLEKSRLLSDRFSAERPKGSFSTLEIQRTEQGDSAMYLCASSLGVQETQYFGPGTRLLVL.

The V call is TRBV5-4, the J call TRBJ2-7; TRBD1 agrees at 8 bases. J was trimmed by 6 bases and V by 4 bases; bases with no gene match: 9. Germline values: CDR1 SGHNT, CDR2 YYREEE (reference sequence). This CDR3 is built from 14 residues. Here the CDR3 reads CASSLDRARGEQYF. CDR3 nucleotides: TGTGCCAGCAGCCTGGACAGGGCCAGAGGCGAGCAGTACTTC.

The chain is built from TRBV6-1 and TRBJ1-1; 11 bases line up with TRBD1. Germline-derived CDR1 and CDR2 are MNHNS and SASEGT. This CDR3 region has 13 residues. The ends lost 6 bases at V and 7 bases at J; junction bases unmatched: 4. The chain's CDR3 is CASRDRGQNEAFF. As DNA, the CDR3 is TGTGCCAGCAGGGACAGGGGGCAAAATGAAGCTTTCTTT.

V gene TRBV7-2 combines with J gene TRBJ2-7; 11 positions agree with TRBD2. V was pared by 7 bases and J by 3 bases, with 8 bases of the junction left unmatched. The CDR3 extends over 15 amino acids. Germline CDR1 reads SGHTA; CDR2 reads FQGNSA. DNA for the CDR3: TGTGCCAGCAACCCCGGGCTAGCGGGAGGCTACGAGCAGTACTTC. Translated: CASNPGLAGGYEQYF.

This rearrangement joins TRBV6-5 to TRBJ2-1; 8 bases are a match to TRBD2. The CDR3 contains 15 residues. Germline CDR1 is MNHEY and CDR2 is SVGAGI. With 6 bases clipped from V and 16 bases from J, the junction kept 20 bases outside the gene matches. CDR3 region: CASSPSGRGALNSFF. The CDR3 DNA follows: TGTGCCAGCAGCCCCTCGGGGCGGGGGGCCCTTAATAGTTTCTTC.

As for this clone: Other DNA sequences within the sample encode an identical CDR3. The chain recombines TRBV30 with TRBJ2-5; D possibly corresponds to TRBD2 (5 bases). The CDR3 is made up of 13 amino acids. CDR1 and CDR2 from the germline V gene are GTSNPN and SVGIG (reference sequence). Trimming pared 2 bases from V and 1 base from J, leaving 8 bases between. CDR3 bases: TGTGCCTGGAGTAGACTAAGCCAAGAGACCCAGTACTTC. The encoded protein is CAWSRLSQETQYF.

The chain combines TRBV6-5 with TRBJ1-5; D is unclear. CDR1 is MNHEY and CDR2 is SVGAGI in the germline V gene. The V end lost 0 bases, the J end lost 1 base, and 7 bases lay between the germline ends. CDR3 length equals 15 residues. CDR3: CASSYSAPSNQPQHF. The CDR3 DNA is TGTGCCAGCAGTTACTCAGCCCCGAGCAATCAGCCCCAGCATTTT.

This clone was detected a few times. This chain links TRBV7-9 with TRBJ1-1; D not certain. Germline CDR1 SEHNR, CDR2 FQNEAQ (reference sequence). V was clipped by 5 bases and J by 1 base, with 17 bases between them. The CDR3 has 16 amino acids. CDR3 nucleotide sequence: TGTGCCAGCAGCCCCGACGGGAGCAAGGCGAACACTGAAGCTTTCTTT. Protein: CASSPDGSKANTEAFF. Based on the CDR3 plus reference TRBV7-9 and TRBJ1-1, the full variable domain is DTGVSQNPRHKITKRGQNVTFRCDPISEHNRLYWYRQTLGQGPEFLTYFQNEAQLEKSRLLSDRFSAERPKGSFSTLEIQRTEQGDSAMYLCASSPDGSKANTEAFFGQGTRLTVV.